These 23 T cell receptor beta chains were all obtained from the same sample, sequenced in a study of T cells in Graves' hyperthyroidism and ophthalmopathy. From RNA transcripts, TCR beta CDR3 regions were amplified. Primed by the HTBI set, a first-round RT-PCR was run on the TCR CDR3. TCRdb used MiXCR to reprocess the multiplex PCR reads, holding one entry per CDR3 protein. The table shows some 500,000 distinct CDR3 sequences, with approximately 25% occurring only once. The sequenced sample was blood. The origin of the receptors is a woman between 25 and 40 years old with Graves' ophthalmopathy.

The rearrangement joins TRBV5-1 to TRBJ1-2; D is unresolved. V was shortened by 0 bases and J by 7 bases, with 7 bases between the two germline ends. CDR3 size: 12 residues. CDR1 SGHRS and CDR2 YFSETQ come from the germline V gene. This chain's CDR3 is CASSLEPPGYTF. The DNA of the CDR3 is TGCGCCAGCAGCTTGGAACCCCCTGGCTACACCTTC.

This clonotype has ten or more counts. The CDR3 nucleotides are TGTGCCAGTAGGACAGGGAGGGATCAGCCCCAGCATTTT. Translating gives CASRTGRDQPQHF. The chain carries TRBV19 and TRBJ1-5, with 7 positions matching TRBD1. CDR1 LNHDA and CDR2 SQIVND come from the germline V gene (reference sequence). The CDR3 covers 13 residues. J gave up 5 bases and V 6 bases, and 4 bases lay outside the gene matches.

This clonotype was detected many times. The gene calls are TRBV19 and TRBJ1-5; D remains unclear. The V gene lost 3 bases and the J gene lost 3 bases, with 12 bases spanning the gap. This CDR3 spans 15 amino acids. The germline gives CDR1 LNHDA, CDR2 SQIVND (reference sequence). CDR3 sequence: CASSIMAADNQPQHF. The CDR3 DNA is TGTGCCAGTAGTATTATGGCGGCAGACAATCAGCCCCAGCATTTT.

Many counts were recorded for this clonotype. This rearrangement joins TRBV20-1 to TRBJ1-2, with 7 bases lining up with TRBD1. CDR1 is DFQATT and CDR2 is SNEGSKA in the germline V gene (reference sequence). This CDR3 has 11 residues. V shed 6 bases and J 4 bases; nucleotides not matched to a gene: 2. CDR3 DNA: TGCAGTGCCCGGGACAGCTATGGCTACACCTTC. Residues: CSARDSYGYTF.

Ten or more counts support this clonotype. The CDR3 protein is CASSLLGDRYGYTF. The CDR3 DNA is TGTGCCAGCAGTTTGTTGGGGGATCGGTATGGCTACACCTTC. V gene TRBV12-3 or TRBV12-4 combines with J gene TRBJ1-2; D might be TRBD1 (5 bases). The CDR3 has 14 amino acids. The ends were cut back, 3 bases at V and 5 bases at J, with 13 bases in the middle.

The table lists this clonotype with many counts. V gene TRBV5-1 combines with J gene TRBJ1-1; D unresolved. Trimming removed 0 bases from V and 2 bases from J, with 8 bases in between. Germline-derived CDR1 and CDR2 are SGHRS and YFSETQ. The CDR3 is 14 amino acids. The CDR3 is CASSLVQENTEAFF. For the CDR3, the DNA is TGCGCCAGCAGCTTGGTCCAGGAAAACACTGAAGCTTTCTTT. Based on the CDR3 plus reference TRBV5-1 and TRBJ1-1, the full variable domain is KAGVTQTPRYLIKTRGQQVTLSCSPISGHRSVSWYQQTPGQGLQFLFEYFSETQRNKGNFPGRFSGRQFSNSRSEMNVSTLELGDSALYLCASSLVQENTEAFFGQGTRLTVV.

The chain employs TRBV18 and TRBJ2-7; TRBD2 matches at 7 bases. V lost 5 bases, J lost 6 bases, and 10 bases stayed unmatched. Germline V gives CDR1 KGHSH, CDR2 LQKENI. CDR3 length: 14 residues. The CDR3 sequence: CASSAGQGGGEQYF. The CDR3 DNA reads as TGTGCCAGCTCAGCCGGGCAGGGCGGGGGCGAGCAGTACTTC.

Ten or more counts support this clonotype. The V call is TRBV6-2 or TRBV6-3, the J call TRBJ1-1, with a weak D call TRBD1 (6 bases). The CDR3 is made up of 13 amino acids. Germline V CDR1 and CDR2: MNHEY, SVGEGT. Trimming removed 3 bases from V and 5 bases from J, with 10 bases in between. CDR3 residues: CASSYNRETEAFF. The CDR3 DNA reads as TGTGCCAGCAGTTATAACAGGGAGACTGAAGCTTTCTTT.

Ten or more counts support this clonotype. The rearrangement links TRBV7-9 to TRBJ2-2, with no clear D. Trimming took 2 bases from V and 0 from J, leaving 7 bases between them. The CDR3 has 15 residues. In germline, CDR1 is SEHNR, CDR2 FQNEAQ (reference sequence). The CDR3 nucleotides read TGTGCCAGCAGCTTATTTGACACGAACACCGGGGAGCTGTTTTTT. It yields the protein CASSLFDTNTGELFF.

About this clonotype: This could be a read error, since a much larger clone is one nucleotide away. No conserved phenylalanine or tryptophan ends this CDR3, so it is likely a read error. The chain has TRBV29-1 and TRBJ1-5; maybe TRBD1 (5 bases). The V and J ends lost 5 bases and 3 bases respectively, with 11 bases between them. The CDR3 contains 13 residues. Germline V gene lookup returns CDR1 SQVTM and CDR2 ANQGSEA. In DNA, the CDR3 is TGCAGCGTTTCCGGACACCTCAATCAGCCCCAGCATGTT. This translates into CSVSGHLNQPQHV.

V usage is TRBV12-3 or TRBV12-4 and J usage is TRBJ2-7; TRBD2 might be the D (5 bases). The CDR3 is made up of 16 amino acids. V lost 6 bases and J 4 bases, leaving 22 bases between the germline ends. CDR3 region: CASSTTREISQYEQYF. In DNA form, the CDR3 reads TGTGCCAGCAGCACCACTAGAGAGATTTCTCAATACGAGCAGTACTTC.

The V gene is TRBV20-1, the J gene TRBJ1-5; D is undetermined. The germline CDR1 and CDR2 sequences are DFQATT and SNEGSKA (reference sequence). The CDR3 is made up of 14 amino acids. V was cut by 0 bases and J by 1 base, with 7 bases left in between. In nucleotides, the CDR3 is TGCAGTGCTAGAGAGTTGGGGAGCAATCAGCCCCAGCATTTT. It specifies CSARELGSNQPQHF.

This clonotype was observed many times. The J gene is TRBJ2-2, the V gene TRBV2, with a tentative D call TRBD1 (6 bases). The CDR3 runs to 14 residues. Trimming took 3 bases from V and 1 from J, leaving 6 bases between them. Germline CDR1 SNHLY, CDR2 FYNNEI. The CDR3 DNA reads as TGTGCCAGCAGTGAGGGACAGAACACCGGGGAGCTGTTTTTT. It encodes CASSEGQNTGELFF.

To note about this clonotype: A much larger clone sits a single nucleotide away, making a read error possible. The DNA is omitted, as the CDR3 cannot be located on it reliably, and the CDR3 follows TCRdb's listing. The rearrangement joins TRBV27 to TRBJ2-5; the D call in the table, TRBD1, was not verified against the DNA. The CDR3 sequence runs 15 residues, both termini included. Germline loops: CDR1 MNHEY, CDR2 SMNVEV (reference sequence). CDR3 in amino acids: CASSFGGGSSETKYF.

The V and J genes are TRBV9 and TRBJ2-2; 7 nucleotides match TRBD2. The CDR3 is made up of 18 amino acids. V dropped 3 bases and J dropped 1; count of bases not matched to a gene: 12. CDR1 SGDLS and CDR2 YYNGEE come from the germline V gene. The DNA of the CDR3 is TGTGCCAGCAGCGAAGGAGGGAGGGTCGGGAGGAACACCGGGGAGCTGTTTTTT. It codes for CASSEGGRVGRNTGELFF. The complete variable domain, with remaining parts taken from reference TRBV9 and TRBJ2-2, reads DSGVTQTPKHLITATGQRVTLRCSPRSGDLSVYWYQQSLDQGLQFLIQYYNGEERAKGNILERFSAQQFPDLHSELNLSSLELGDSALYFCASSEGGRVGRNTGELFFGEGSRLTVL.

A word on this clonotype: At one boundary the junction diverges from the germline segment, which might be a read error. V is TRBV7-3 and J is TRBJ1-1, with 10 bases fitting TRBD1. Germline V lookup: CDR1 SGHTA, CDR2 FQGTGA. This CDR3 is 15 amino acids long. CDR3 residues: CASSLSGTGETEACF. Written as DNA, the CDR3 is TGTGCCAGCAGCTTAAGCGGGACAGGGGAAACTGAAGCTTGCTTT.

Concerning this clonotype itself: Just one base apart from a much larger clone, this may be a read error. The chain carries TRBV7-2 and TRBJ1-2; D gene unclear. Germline lookup yields CDR1 SGHTA and CDR2 FQGNSA. The CDR3 runs 13 residues. As DNA, the CDR3 is TGTGCCAGCAGCTTTTCGCCCGGGGAAGGCTACAGCTTC. Encoded protein: CASSFSPGEGYSF.

V gene TRBV19 combines with J gene TRBJ2-7, with 9 bases identical to TRBD1. This CDR3 region has 15 residues. V lost 4 bases, J lost 2 bases, and 6 bases stayed unmatched. Germline V gives CDR1 LNHDA, CDR2 SQIVND (reference sequence). CDR3 in amino acids: CASSTGGTGTYEQYF. The CDR3 DNA follows: TGTGCCAGTAGTACTGGCGGGACAGGGACCTACGAGCAGTACTTC. Supplemented by reference TRBV19 and TRBJ2-7, the full variable domain reads DGGITQSPKYLFRKEGQNVTLSCEQNLNHDAMYWYRQDPGQGLRLIYYSQIVNDFQKGDIAEGYSVSREKKESFPLTVTSAQKNPTAFYLCASSTGGTGTYEQYFGPGTRLTVT.

This clonotype was picked up many times. The V call is TRBV12-3 or TRBV12-4, the J call TRBJ2-5; 7 nucleotides line up with TRBD1. This CDR3 has 16 residues. With 3 bases clipped from V and 4 bases from J, the junction kept 11 bases outside the gene matches. This CDR3 is CASSFRTGGIGETQYF. CDR3 sequence (DNA): TGTGCCAGCAGTTTTCGGACAGGAGGAATTGGAGAGACCCAGTACTTC.

The rearrangement joins TRBV30 to TRBJ2-7; 9 nucleotides line up with TRBD1. CDR1 is GTSNPN, CDR2 SVGIG, per germline (reference sequence). The V segment lost 0 bases and the J segment 3 bases; nucleotides outside the gene matches: 12. There are 17 residues in the CDR3. In DNA, the CDR3 is TGTGCCTGGAGTGTAACCGGGACAGGGTTTGGAAGCTACGAGCAGTACTTC. Encoded protein: CAWSVTGTGFGSYEQYF.

This clonotype was seen repeatedly, ten times or more. V is TRBV9 and J is TRBJ2-2, with D possibly TRBD2 on 6 matching bases. Germline CDR1 SGDLS, CDR2 YYNGEE. Trimming cost V 0 bases and J 4 bases, with 10 bases left between them. The CDR3 consists of 15 residues. CDR3 residues: CASSVGSGVTGELFF. DNA of the CDR3: TGTGCCAGCAGCGTAGGTAGCGGAGTCACCGGGGAGCTGTTTTTT. Together with reference TRBV9 and TRBJ2-2, the CDR3 gives the full variable domain: DSGVTQTPKHLITATGQRVTLRCSPRSGDLSVYWYQQSLDQGLQFLIQYYNGEERAKGNILERFSAQQFPDLHSELNLSSLELGDSALYFCASSVGSGVTGELFFGEGSRLTVL.

This clonotype was detected many times. The V gene is TRBV6-5, the J gene TRBJ2-7; TRBD2 aligns across 10 bases. CDR3 length: 15 residues. In germline, CDR1 is MNHEY, CDR2 SVGAGI. With V trimmed by 3 bases and J by 3 bases, 5 bases remained unmatched. In DNA, the CDR3 is TGTGCCAGCAGTTATCCCATAGCGGGAGGCTACGAGCAGTACTTC. Translating gives CASSYPIAGGYEQYF.

This clonotype came up a few times. This sequence joins TRBV20-1 and TRBJ2-5, with 7 positions matching TRBD1. The J segment lost 5 bases and the V segment lost 0 bases, leaving 9 bases of the junction unmatched. The CDR3 extends over 15 amino acids. Germline assignment: CDR1 DFQATT and CDR2 SNEGSKA (reference sequence). In DNA, the CDR3 is TGCAGTGCTAGAGATGGTAAAACAGGGGCCGAGACCCAGTACTTC. Translating gives CSARDGKTGAETQYF.